This TCR beta chain was recovered during a study of shared clonotypes between healthy human individuals. On this clone: Its specificity is unknown.

The naive CD8 fraction comprised CD45RO-negative cells positively selected for CCR7 and excluded terminally differentiated effector memory CD45RA+ cells. General study findings and limits: An expected dependence of interdonor clonotype sharing on sequencing depth was noted.

The CDR3 contains 16 residues. The germline CDR1 and CDR2 sequences are SGHTS and YDEGEE. V lost 4 bases and J lost 0, with 16 bases in between. Deep-level running was used for the assay. Using immunoSEQ multiplex PCR, the repertoire was profiled, and TCRdb retains in-frame clones only, with some absent. The sample has roughly 2 million clones; around 96% are singletons. The clonotype comes from a man aged 18 to 35 in good health. The sequenced sample was naive CD8+ T cells sorted from blood. The chain carries TRBV5-8 and TRBJ2-5; D is possibly TRBD1 (6 bases). CDR3 amino acids: CASSIWTEVYQETQYF. DNA for the CDR3: TGTGCCAGCAGCATTTGGACAGAGGTGTACCAAGAGACCCAGTACTTC.